One and the same sample provided the 10 T cell receptor beta chains below, sequenced in a study of T-cell memory formation after mild COVID-19. One entry per CDR3 protein results from TCRdb running MiXCR on the 5' RACE reads. Among about 400,000 distinct CDR3 sequences listed, roughly 26% were seen once. The sequenced sample consisted of PBMCs or a T cell subset sorted from them (not recorded which). Source of these receptors: an adult woman who had mild COVID-19 (a few samples of this study predate the infection). Cell type and time point are not known.

The V and J genes are TRBV2 and TRBJ2-7, with unresolved D. This CDR3 contains 14 residues. Germline lookup yields CDR1 SNHLY and CDR2 FYNNEI. V shed 6 bases and J shed 0 bases, with 12 bases lying between them. The CDR3 bases are TGTGCCAGCAGAAGGCAGGAGCTCTCCTACGAGCAGTACTTC. Protein sequence: CASRRQELSYEQYF.

The chain recombines TRBV7-9 with TRBJ2-6, with a tentative D call TRBD1 (5 bases). Germline V gene data show CDR1 as SEHNR and CDR2 as FQNEAQ (reference sequence). There are 20 residues in the CDR3. Trimming took 5 bases from V and 1 from J, leaving 24 bases between them. The CDR3 sequence is CASSMVRLQGSISGANVLTF. The CDR3 coding sequence is TGTGCCAGCAGCATGGTTCGGCTCCAGGGATCAATATCTGGGGCCAACGTCCTGACTTTC.

In this sample, this clonotype turned up a few times. This chain uses TRBV7-2 with TRBJ2-3, with unresolved D. Trimming cost V 5 bases and J 7 bases, with 7 bases left between them. The CDR3 is 11 residues long. Germline V gene sequence: CDR1 SGHTA, CDR2 FQGNSA. The CDR3 sequence is CASSAIYTQYF. CDR3 nucleotide sequence: TGTGCCAGCAGCGCAATTTATACGCAGTATTTT. The complete variable domain, with remaining parts taken from reference TRBV7-2 and TRBJ2-3, reads GAGVSQSPSNKVTEKGKDVELRCDPISGHTALYWYRQSLGQGLEFLIYFQGNSAPDKSGLPSDRFSAERTGGSVSTLTIQRTQQEDSAVYLCASSAIYTQYFGPGTRLTVL.

V usage is TRBV6-1 and J usage is TRBJ1-3; D is unresolved. Germline values: CDR1 MNHNS, CDR2 SASEGT. The V gene lost 6 bases and the J gene lost 0 bases, with 12 bases spanning the gap. The CDR3 is 15 amino acids. CDR3 sequence: CASRDRGVSGNTIYF. CDR3 bases: TGTGCCAGCAGGGACCGTGGGGTCTCTGGAAACACCATATATTTT.

The chain is built from TRBV29-1 and TRBJ2-3; D remains unclear. The V end was cut by 0 bases, the J end by 4 bases, with 5 bases between. Germline-derived CDR1 and CDR2 are SQVTM and ANQGSEA. The CDR3 has 12 residues. CDR3 region: CSVEERADTQYF. The CDR3 nucleotides read TGCAGCGTTGAAGAGCGAGCAGATACGCAGTATTTT.

V gene TRBV4-2 combines with J gene TRBJ2-5; a weak D match, TRBD2 (5 bases). The germline V gene encodes CDR1 LGHNA and CDR2 YNFKEQ. Trimming removed 0 bases at V and 1 base at J, with 9 bases between. The CDR3 extends over 15 amino acids. Here the CDR3 reads CASSQDSGSQETQYF. For the CDR3, the DNA is TGTGCCAGCAGCCAAGATTCGGGGTCCCAAGAGACCCAGTACTTC.

This clonotype was recorded a few times. CDR3: CASSEAKTDYGYTF. CDR3 bases: TGTGCCAGCAGTGAAGCTAAGACAGATTATGGCTACACCTTC. This chain joins TRBV2 and TRBJ1-2, with D perhaps matching TRBD1 (5 bases). From germline, CDR1 is SNHLY and CDR2 FYNNEI. The length of the CDR3 is 14 residues. V lost 0 bases and J lost 5, with 10 bases in between.

This clonotype showed up just a few times. The chain carries TRBV5-6 and TRBJ2-7, with TRBD1 matching over 8 bases. This CDR3 region has 13 residues. CDR1 SGHDT and CDR2 YYEEEE come from the germline V gene. After removal of 4 bases from V and 3 bases from J, the junction contained 3 bases not matched to a gene. CDR3 region: CASSGGTGYEQYF. As DNA, the CDR3 is TGTGCCAGCAGCGGTGGGACAGGCTACGAGCAGTACTTC.

This chain connects TRBV30 to TRBJ2-1, with D uncertain. This CDR3 is built from 14 residues. From germline, CDR1 is GTSNPN and CDR2 SVGIG (reference sequence). The V end was cut by 1 base, the J end by 9 bases, with 16 bases between. CDR3 bases: TGTGCCTGGAGTGGACGGGCCCTAGGGATTGAGCAGTTCTTC. Residues: CAWSGRALGIEQFF. Full variable domain (missing parts from reference TRBV30 and TRBJ2-1): SQTIHQWPATLVQPVGSPLSLECTVEGTSNPNLYWYRQAAGRGLQLLFYSVGIGQISSEVPQNLSASRPQDRQFILSSKKLLLSDSGFYLCAWSGRALGIEQFFGPGTRLTVL.

V and J are TRBV6-2 or TRBV6-3 and TRBJ2-1; 7 bases fit TRBD1. The germline CDR1 and CDR2 sequences are MNHEY and SVGEGT. The CDR3 length is 16 residues. The J segment lost 0 bases and the V segment lost 7 bases, leaving 9 bases of the junction unmatched. For the CDR3, the DNA is TGTGCCAGCATCCCAGGGACAGCACTCTCCTACAATGAGCAGTTCTTC. Translation: CASIPGTALSYNEQFF.